One T cell receptor (beta chain) is described in this entry. This sample was included in a study of blood T cell repertoires in COVID-19. Study summary: Sources were T cells, B-cell-depleted T cells, or PBMCs; the material itself was cDNA or gDNA.

Germline trimming cut 0 bases from V and 3 bases from J; bases unmatched to any gene: 1. The CDR3 contains 15 residues. Germline V CDR1 and CDR2: LGHNA, YNFKEQ. In the original workflow: The authors estimated nucleated cell counts from reference gene primer amplification. TCRdb keeps only in-frame clones here, not all; method: immunoSEQ multiplex PCR. Clone size and the V and J calls come from that table; the DNA yielded D and trimming. Among about 140,000 clones listed, roughly 80% were seen once. The sequencing sample was made of peripheral blood. The clonotype was recovered from a woman older than 75 in a cohort sampled during active or convalescent COVID-19. The chain joins TRBV4-2 to TRBJ1-1, with 10 nucleotides matching TRBD1. The CDR3 DNA reads as TGTGCCAGCAGCCAAGATGGGACAGGGGACACTGAAGCTTTCTTT. This sequence encodes CASSQDGTGDTEAFF.